A single sample gave rise to the 10 T cell receptor beta chains below, sequenced in a study of regulatory T cells in long-lasting Graves disease. To make TCR beta libraries, researchers used iRepertoire HTBI primers and Arm-PCR of CDR3 regions. In TCRdb, the multiplex PCR reads were re-called with MiXCR into one record per CDR3 protein. The sample shows 500,000 to 700,000 distinct CDR3 sequences, less than 20% of them seen only once. The time point is: newly diagnosed GD, antithyroid drugs for less than 3 months. After RNA was extracted from PBMCs, the TCR library was made from it. The same sample was also used in a study of T cells in Graves' hyperthyroidism and ophthalmopathy.

The source material was peripheral blood mononuclear cells (PBMCs), sampled at new diagnosis, from a patient treated with antithyroid drugs. All receptors derive from a woman aged 25-40 years with Graves disease.

The chain links TRBV12-3 or TRBV12-4 to TRBJ1-5; no firm D call. CDR3 length: 13 residues. V shed 4 bases and J shed 9 bases, with 13 bases lying between them. Here the CDR3 DNA reads TGTGCCAGCAGTTCTAGTTCCCATGGGCCCCAGCATTTT. It yields the protein CASSSSSHGPQHF.

The chain combines TRBV18 with TRBJ2-7; 8 bases are a match to TRBD2. The junction had 6 bases not matched to a gene; V was cut back by 2 bases and J by 0 bases. This CDR3 spans 16 amino acids. Looked up from germline, CDR1 is KGHSH and CDR2 is LQKENI. The CDR3 DNA sequence: TGTGCCAGCTCACCAAAGGTAGCGGGAAGCTCCTACGAGCAGTACTTC. Translating it yields CASSPKVAGSSYEQYF.

This clonotype was seen ten or more times. This chain connects TRBV11-2 to TRBJ2-1, with a weak D call TRBD2 (6 bases). Trimming cost V 3 bases and J 0 bases, with 15 bases left between them. CDR3 length equals 17 residues. Germline values: CDR1 SGHAT, CDR2 FQNNGV. Here the CDR3 DNA reads TGTGCCAGCAGCTTTCGGGGGTTACGGTTCTCCTACAATGAGCAGTTCTTC. This translates into CASSFRGLRFSYNEQFF. The full variable domain, rest sourced from reference TRBV11-2 and TRBJ2-1, is EAGVAQSPRYKIIEKRQSVAFWCNPISGHATLYWYQQILGQGPKLLIQFQNNGVVDDSQLPKDRFSAERLKGVDSTLKIQPAKLEDSAVYLCASSFRGLRFSYNEQFFGPGTRLTVL.

This clonotype was observed at least ten times. V and J are TRBV2 and TRBJ1-1, with D maybe TRBD1 (5 bases). With 10 bases removed from V and 5 bases from J, the gap between germline ends came to 14 bases. Germline CDR1 and CDR2: SNHLY and FYNNEI. CDR3 size: 12 residues. Here the CDR3 DNA reads TGTGCCATAAGCAGGGTTGGGACTGAAGCTTTCTTT. Amino acids: CAISRVGTEAFF.

As regards this clonotype: At one of its ends the junction is not consistent with the germline gene, which may arise from a read error. The rearrangement uses TRBV12-3 or TRBV12-4 and TRBJ2-3; D uncertain. CDR3 length equals 17 residues. The CDR3 DNA reads TGTACCAGCAGCCAAATAATAAATCGCGGACGCACAGATACGCAGTATTTT. Its protein is CTSSQIINRGRTDTQYF.

This chain links TRBV29-1 with TRBJ2-5; D is possibly TRBD1 (6 bases). Germline lookup yields CDR1 SQVTM and CDR2 ANQGSEA. This CDR3 comprises 12 residues. V was shortened by 7 bases and J by 5 bases, with 14 bases between the two germline ends. The chain's CDR3 is CSGEGDSETQYF. CDR3 DNA: TGCAGCGGAGAGGGGGATAGTGAGACCCAGTACTTC. The variable domain in full, completed from reference TRBV29-1 and TRBJ2-5, reads SAVISQKPSRDICQRGTSLTIQCQVDSQVTMMFWYRQQPGQSLTLIATANQGSEATYESGFVIDKFPISRPNLTFSTLTVSNMSPEDSSIYLCSGEGDSETQYFGPGTRLLVL.

This clonotype has a count of ten or more. The chain joins TRBV7-2 to TRBJ1-3; D gene unclear. CDR3 length: 15 residues. V was cut by 4 bases and J by 2 bases, with 12 bases left in between. CDR1 is SGHTA and CDR2 is FQGNSA in the germline V gene. This CDR3 is CASSSDGITGNTIYF. The CDR3 coding sequence is TGTGCCAGCAGCTCAGACGGGATAACTGGAAACACCATATATTTT.

This clonotype was detected only a few times. The chain has TRBV7-9 and TRBJ1-2; no definite D call. The V gene's germline CDR1 is SEHNR and CDR2 FQNEAQ (reference sequence). V lost 1 base and J 0 bases, leaving 6 bases between the germline ends. The length of the CDR3 is 14 residues. CDR3 in DNA: TGTGCCAGCAGCTTAGGACGGTCTAACTATGGCTACACCTTC. This translates into CASSLGRSNYGYTF.

A few counts support this clonotype. The chain uses TRBV20-1 and TRBJ1-1; 7 bases align to TRBD1. V trimming: 4 bases; J trimming: 0 bases; junction bases outside the gene matches: 5. In germline, CDR1 is DFQATT, CDR2 SNEGSKA (reference sequence). This CDR3 has 14 residues. The CDR3 here is CSAIVGQLNTEAFF. The CDR3 DNA follows: TGCAGTGCTATAGTGGGACAGCTGAACACTGAAGCTTTCTTT.

As to this clonotype: This clone may be a read error of a much larger clone one base away. This chain uses TRBV5-1 with TRBJ2-1; unclear D gene. Germline-derived CDR1 and CDR2 are SGHRS and YFSETQ. This CDR3 spans 14 amino acids. CDR3 loop: CASSLAPGTKEQSF. CDR3 bases: TGCGCCAGCAGCTTGGCCCCAGGCACCAAGGAGCAGTCCTTC.